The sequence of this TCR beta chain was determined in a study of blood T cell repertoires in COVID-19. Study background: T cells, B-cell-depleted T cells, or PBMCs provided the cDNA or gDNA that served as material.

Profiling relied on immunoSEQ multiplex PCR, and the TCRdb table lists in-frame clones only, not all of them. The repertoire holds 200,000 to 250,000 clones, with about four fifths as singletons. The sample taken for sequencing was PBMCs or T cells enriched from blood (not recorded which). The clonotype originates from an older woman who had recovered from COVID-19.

DNA of the CDR3: TGTGCCAGCTCACCTGGTAATTCGGCAGGGGACTATGGCTACACCTTC. This codes for CASSPGNSAGDYGYTF. The chain has TRBV18 and TRBJ1-2, with D possibly being TRBD1 (6 bases). Trimming removed 3 bases from V and 3 bases from J, with 17 bases in between. The CDR3 covers 16 residues. From germline, CDR1 is KGHSH and CDR2 LQKENI.